These 23 T cell receptor beta chains originate from one sample sequenced in a study of Ad26.COV2.S vaccination and SARS-CoV-2 variants. Profiled with immunoSEQ multiplex PCR; TCRdb holds only in-frame clones, not every one. The sample consists of 350,000 to 500,000 clones, around 90% of them appearing once. Noted treatment: some 19 received Ad26.COV2.S at low or high dose, single or two shots; roughly five received placebo; per-sample allocation not given. Samples came from day 63 after the first vaccine or placebo injection. Specimen: peripheral blood, collected in a trial of Ad26.COV2.S vaccine versus placebo. The receptors stem from a person aged 18 to 59 who received the Ad26.COV2.S COVID-19 vaccine or a placebo.

The V and J genes are TRBV6-5 and TRBJ2-2, with D possibly TRBD2 on 6 matching bases. The CDR3 has 15 residues. V gave up 4 bases and J gave up 0 bases, with 9 bases separating them. The germline gives CDR1 MNHEY, CDR2 SVGAGI. CDR3 sequence (DNA): TGTGCCAGCAGTTCCGGGACTGCGAACACCGGGGAGCTGTTTTTT. Translating gives CASSSGTANTGELFF.

Regarding this clone: Other nucleotide sequences in the sample specify the same CDR3. The rearrangement uses TRBV5-1 and TRBJ1-1; 7 bases fit TRBD1. From germline, CDR1 is SGHRS and CDR2 YFSETQ. This CDR3 comprises 14 residues. V trimming: 4 bases; J trimming: 0 bases; junction bases outside the gene matches: 3. The CDR3 region is CASSPGTVNTEAFF. Written as DNA, the CDR3 is TGCGCCAGCAGCCCGGGGACAGTGAACACTGAAGCTTTCTTT.

The V call is TRBV27, the J call TRBJ2-7; 7 bases are shared with TRBD1. This CDR3 has 14 residues. The V gene's germline CDR1 is MNHEY and CDR2 SMNVEV (reference sequence). V shed 6 bases and J 4 bases; nucleotides not matched to a gene: 9. Here the CDR3 reads CASRDRPPHYEQYF. CDR3 bases: TGTGCCAGCAGGGACAGGCCGCCCCATTACGAGCAGTACTTC.

This chain connects TRBV18 to TRBJ1-3; 7 bases agree with TRBD1. This CDR3 has 16 residues. Germline V lookup: CDR1 KGHSH, CDR2 LQKENI. Unmatched junction bases numbered 2, after V lost 0 bases and J lost 0 bases. The CDR3 here is CASSPPGQSSGNTIYF. The CDR3 DNA follows: TGTGCCAGCTCACCACCGGGACAGAGCTCTGGAAACACCATATATTTT.

The chain is built from TRBV5-4 and TRBJ1-1, with D unclear. V was pared by 7 bases and J by 1 base, with 8 bases between. Germline lookup yields CDR1 SGHNT and CDR2 YYREEE (reference sequence). The CDR3 length is 12 residues. The CDR3 is CASGTTNTEAFF. The CDR3 DNA is TGTGCCAGCGGTACAACGAACACTGAAGCTTTCTTT.

The V and J genes are TRBV10-3 and TRBJ2-7; TRBD2 matches at 8 bases. In germline, CDR1 is ENHRY, CDR2 SYGVKD. This CDR3 comprises 13 residues. The V segment lost 6 bases and the J segment 3 bases; nucleotides outside the gene matches: 4. CDR3 amino acids: CAISKRESYEQYF. The CDR3, as DNA: TGTGCCATCAGCAAGCGGGAGAGCTACGAGCAGTACTTC.

Only one count was recorded for this clone. The chain has TRBV3-1 (or the pseudogene TRBV3-2) and TRBJ2-3, with D tentatively TRBD2 (7 bases). V shed 8 bases and J shed 3 bases, with 18 bases lying between them. Germline CDR1 LGHDT, CDR2 YNNKEL (reference sequence). This CDR3 region has 15 residues. The CDR3 DNA sequence: TGTGCCAGCGGTGATAGGGGGGGCGAAACAGATACGCAGTATTTT. Residues: CASGDRGGETDTQYF.

The genes are TRBV12-3 or TRBV12-4 and TRBJ2-5; D unclear. The CDR3 extends over 13 amino acids. V lost 6 bases to trimming and J lost 5 bases, with 13 bases between them. The CDR3 spells CASRHGIGETQYF. Here the CDR3 DNA reads TGTGCCAGCAGGCATGGGATTGGGGAGACCCAGTACTTC.

This chain links TRBV7-6 with TRBJ2-5, with 10 nucleotides matching TRBD1. The CDR3 is 15 amino acids. Germline V CDR1 and CDR2: SGHVS, FNYEAQ. With V trimmed by 5 bases and J by 5 bases, 8 bases remained unmatched. This chain's CDR3 is CASSRDRGHRETQYF. In nucleotides, the CDR3 is TGTGCCAGCAGCCGCGACAGGGGGCATAGGGAGACCCAGTACTTC.

As to this clone: This specimen includes other DNA sequences encoding the same CDR3. The V call is TRBV5-1, the J call TRBJ2-7; D is perhaps TRBD1 (5 bases). CDR1 is SGHRS and CDR2 is YFSETQ in the germline V gene. V was pared by 1 base and J by 4 bases, with 9 bases between. The CDR3 covers 13 residues. The CDR3 spells CASSLLGDYEQYF. In nucleotides, the CDR3 is TGCGCCAGCAGCTTGTTAGGGGATTACGAGCAGTACTTC.

V is TRBV27 and J is TRBJ1-1; TRBD1 aligns across 8 bases. The germline V gene has CDR1 MNHEY and CDR2 SMNVEV (reference sequence). J gave up 11 bases and V 5 bases, and 7 bases lay outside the gene matches. CDR3 length equals 12 residues. CDR3 nucleotides: TGTGCCAGCAGTCCCGGACAGGGTGGCGCTTTCTTT. This codes for CASSPGQGGAFF.

CDR3 DNA: TGCGCCAGCAGCCAGGGTGGGGGGGATGAGCAGTTCTTC. The encoded protein is CASSQGGGDEQFF. J is TRBJ2-1 and V is TRBV4-3; TRBD2 agrees at 7 bases. The CDR3 has 13 amino acids. V was clipped by 3 bases and J by 8 bases; unmatched bases: 4. Per germline, CDR1 LGHNA and CDR2 YSLEER.

V usage is TRBV7-2 and J usage is TRBJ2-3; 11 bases are shared with TRBD2. In germline, CDR1 is SGHTA, CDR2 FQGNSA. The CDR3 has 16 residues. Trimming cost V 1 base and J 1 base; bases outside gene matches: 1. CDR3 residues: CASSLVLAGGTDTQYF. The CDR3 DNA is TGTGCCAGCAGCTTAGTACTAGCGGGAGGCACAGATACGCAGTATTTT.

The chain links TRBV3-1 (or the pseudogene TRBV3-2) to TRBJ2-4, with D possibly TRBD2 on 5 matching bases. Between the trimmed V and J ends, which lost 3 bases and 3 bases, there was a span of 15 bases. CDR1 is LGHDT, CDR2 YNNKEL, per germline (reference sequence). The CDR3 has 16 residues. The DNA for the CDR3 is TGTGCCAGCAGCCAGGTCGGACGACGGGACAAAAACATTCAGTACTTC. Residues: CASSQVGRRDKNIQYF.

The J gene is TRBJ2-3, the V gene TRBV6-5; D not resolved. The germline gives CDR1 MNHEY, CDR2 SVGAGI. The CDR3 has 12 amino acids. Trimming left V 4 bases short and J 4 bases short, with 6 bases between. DNA of the CDR3: TGTGCCAGCAGTTTCTCCCCAGATACGCAGTATTTT. This sequence encodes CASSFSPDTQYF.

The chain joins TRBV4-3 to TRBJ1-6; a weak D match, TRBD1 (6 bases). The CDR3 totals 16 residues. Germline CDR1 is LGHNA and CDR2 is YSLEER. Trimming left V 0 bases short and J 6 bases short, with 12 bases between. CDR3 in DNA: TGCGCCAGCAGCCAAGATGGGGGCAGGGGTAATTCACCCCTCCACTTT. The encoded protein is CASSQDGGRGNSPLHF.

The rearrangement links TRBV20-1 to TRBJ2-7; 7 nucleotides agree with TRBD2. Trimming cost V 3 bases and J 0 bases; bases outside gene matches: 5. The CDR3 extends over 14 amino acids. CDR1 DFQATT and CDR2 SNEGSKA come from the germline V gene (reference sequence). CDR3 nucleotide sequence: TGCAGTGCTAGTTCGATAGCGGGCTCCTACGAGCAGTACTTC. It yields the protein CSASSIAGSYEQYF.

V gene TRBV4-3 combines with J gene TRBJ1-2; TRBD1 might be the D (5 bases). The CDR3 spans 15 residues. Germline V gives CDR1 LGHNA, CDR2 YSLEER. V lost 0 bases, J lost 8 bases, and 16 bases lay in between. CDR3 protein: CASSQELRGPGGYTF. The CDR3 DNA reads TGCGCCAGCAGCCAAGAATTGAGGGGACCTGGGGGCTACACCTTC.

The chain is built from TRBV6-2 or TRBV6-3 and TRBJ2-7; unclear D gene. Germline lookup yields CDR1 MNHEY and CDR2 SVGEGT. Between the trimmed V and J ends, which lost 2 bases and 3 bases, there was a span of 8 bases. This CDR3 is built from 13 residues. The CDR3 sequence is CASSYGRDYEQYF. CDR3 DNA: TGTGCCAGCAGTTACGGTAGGGACTACGAGCAGTACTTC.

The chain recombines TRBV6-6 with TRBJ1-1, with D hard to call. The germline V gene encodes CDR1 MNHNY and CDR2 SVGAGI (reference sequence). Trimming took 5 bases from V and 0 from J, leaving 10 bases between them. There are 14 residues in the CDR3. CDR3 sequence: CASSLDGLNTEAFF. Here the CDR3 DNA reads TGTGCCAGCAGTCTAGACGGCCTGAACACTGAAGCTTTCTTT.

The chain carries TRBV27 and TRBJ2-1, with 8 bases matching TRBD1. V shed 4 bases and J 5 bases; nucleotides not matched to a gene: 10. From germline, CDR1 is MNHEY and CDR2 SMNVEV (reference sequence). This CDR3 spans 16 amino acids. CDR3 bases: TGTGCCAGCAGTTCCGGTTATGCAGGGGGCAACAATGAGCAGTTCTTC. Its protein is CASSSGYAGGNNEQFF.

V is TRBV6-5 and J is TRBJ1-2, with D unresolved. CDR3 length: 14 residues. V lost 8 bases and J lost 6, with 19 bases in between. CDR1 MNHEY and CDR2 SVGAGI come from the germline V gene. CDR3 DNA: TGTGCCAGCGGCCGAGGGATGGGCATTCATGGCTACACCTTC. The encoded protein is CASGRGMGIHGYTF.

The V and J genes are TRBV12-5 and TRBJ2-7, with 12 positions matching TRBD2. CDR1 and CDR2 (germline): LGHNT, FRNRAP. With 4 bases clipped from V and 6 bases from J, the junction kept 4 bases outside the gene matches. The CDR3 is made up of 14 amino acids. CDR3 bases: TGTGCTAGTGGTTCGAGGACTAGCGGGATCGAGCAGTACTTC. It yields the protein CASGSRTSGIEQYF.